This T cell receptor (beta chain) was identified in a study of Ad26.COV2.S vaccination and SARS-CoV-2 variants. This clone was seen only once. The CDR3 has 11 residues. The V end lost 6 bases, the J end lost 4 bases, and 5 bases lay between the germline ends. Germline values: CDR1 MNHEY, CDR2 SMNVEV (reference sequence). TCRdb's copy holds only in-frame clones and misses some; the assay was immunoSEQ multiplex PCR. This table holds approximately 410,000 clones, over 80% found once. Indicated treatment: roughly 18 received Ad26.COV2.S at low or high dose, single or two shots; about 5 received placebo; per-sample allocation not given. Day 63 following the first vaccine or placebo injection was when the samples were taken.

The receptor's source is a person between 18 and 59 years old who received the Ad26.COV2.S COVID-19 vaccine or a placebo. The sequences come from peripheral blood, collected in a trial of Ad26.COV2.S vaccine versus placebo. The chain uses TRBV27 and TRBJ2-3; D is uncertain. The CDR3 DNA reads as TGTGCCAGCAGCGAGTCAGATACGCAGTATTTT. It translates to CASSESDTQYF.